The 7 T cell receptor beta chains reported below all come from one sample, sequenced in a study of regulatory T cells in long-lasting Graves disease. CDR3-region Arm-PCR and iRepertoire HTBI primers produced the TCR beta libraries. Using its own MiXCR run on the multiplex PCR reads, TCRdb lists one record per CDR3 protein. Of some 250,000 distinct CDR3 sequences listed, about 20% are singletons. Indicated time point: newly diagnosed GD, antithyroid drugs for less than 3 months. TCR sequences were obtained from RNA taken from PBMCs. The same data also went into a second study, on T cells in Graves' hyperthyroidism and ophthalmopathy.

The sequences come from peripheral blood mononuclear cells (PBMCs), collected at new diagnosis, from a patient treated with antithyroid drugs. The receptor source for this set is a woman in her twenties or thirties with Graves disease.

On this clonotype itself: A read error is possible here, since a much larger clone lies one base away. The J gene is TRBJ2-1, the V gene TRBV13; D possibly matches TRBD1 or TRBD2 (5 bases each). Germline CDR1 is PRHDT and CDR2 is FYEKMQ (reference sequence). The CDR3 covers 16 residues. The DNA of the CDR3 is TGTGCCAGCAGCCGGTTTTGGGGGAGCTCCTACAATAAGCAGTTCTTC. It encodes CASSRFWGSSYNKQFF.

This clonotype was seen a handful of times. The rearrangement joins TRBV4-1 to TRBJ1-1; D is uncertain. Germline-derived CDR1 and CDR2 are MGHRA and YSYEKL. The CDR3 is made up of 16 amino acids. Trimming pared 2 bases from V and 2 bases from J, leaving 15 bases between. The CDR3 protein is CASSQSPGSINTEAFF. The CDR3 DNA follows: TGCGCCAGCAGCCAAAGCCCGGGGTCCATCAACACTGAAGCTTTCTTT.

This clonotype has a count of ten or more. The rearrangement links TRBV2 to TRBJ1-3; 9 bases match TRBD1. Losses at the gene ends were 5 bases for V and 3 bases for J; bases not matched to a gene: 5. This CDR3 is 15 amino acids long. Germline V lookup: CDR1 SNHLY, CDR2 FYNNEI. DNA of the CDR3: TGTGCCAGCAGTTTTGGACAGGGGATTGGAAACACCATATATTTT. Translation gives CASSFGQGIGNTIYF.

This clonotype has ten or more counts. The chain links TRBV12-3 or TRBV12-4 to TRBJ2-1; unclear D gene. The CDR3 is 12 residues long. V was cut by 2 bases and J by 6 bases, with 5 bases left in between. CDR3 in DNA: TGTGCCAGCAGTTTACTCACCAATGAGCAGTTCTTC. Its protein is CASSLLTNEQFF.

At least ten counts were recorded for this clonotype. The chain links TRBV7-2 to TRBJ1-2; unclear D gene. The CDR3 is 15 residues long. V lost 2 bases and J 4 bases, leaving 14 bases between the germline ends. The V gene's germline CDR1 is SGHTA and CDR2 FQGNSA. CDR3: CASSLIGNLGYGYTF. As DNA, the CDR3 is TGTGCCAGCAGCTTAATTGGGAACTTGGGCTATGGCTACACCTTC.

The V call is TRBV12-3 or TRBV12-4, the J call TRBJ1-2; weak D call: TRBD1 (5 bases). CDR3 length: 16 amino acids. V shed 1 base and J shed 0 bases, with 12 bases lying between them. This CDR3 reads CASSLGGDPTNYGYTF. The CDR3 DNA reads as TGTGCCAGCAGTTTAGGGGGGGATCCTACTAACTATGGCTACACCTTC.

This clonotype was picked up many times. The V and J genes are TRBV27 and TRBJ2-1; maybe TRBD1 (6 bases). Trimming left V 4 bases short and J 11 bases short, with 15 bases between. Germline V gives CDR1 MNHEY, CDR2 SMNVEV (reference sequence). This CDR3 is built from 13 residues. The DNA for the CDR3 is TGTGCCAGCAGTTATGACTCCGGGACAAAGCAGTTCTTC. Translated: CASSYDSGTKQFF.